The sequence of this T cell receptor (beta chain) was determined in a study of shared clonotypes between healthy human individuals. Donors were healthy HIV-negative adults without recently reported acute infections or vaccinations. Unsorted samples relied on around 100 million PBMCs, which served as the source of genomic DNA. With respect to this clone: The antigen remains undetermined.

Here immunoSEQ multiplex PCR was the method, and the copy in TCRdb shows in-frame clones only, minus some. The repertoire has about half a million clones, about 85% of them found once; the top ten carry 10% to 15%. Study-wide results and limits: The researchers took only blood, and tissue repertoires probably look different.

The TCR originated in a woman aged 40 to 49 in good health. Some clones in this sample may be carry-over from other donors' samples. The sequencing input was PBMCs.

The CDR3 region is CAIRSSGTPSYGYTF. CDR3 nucleotide sequence: TGTGCCATCAGATCCTCCGGGACACCCTCATATGGCTACACCTTC. The chain is built from TRBV10-3 and TRBJ1-2; the D gene is possibly TRBD1 (6 bases). Germline V gene lookup returns CDR1 ENHRY and CDR2 SYGVKD. The CDR3 length is 15 residues. The V and J ends lost 6 bases and 5 bases respectively, with 19 bases between them.